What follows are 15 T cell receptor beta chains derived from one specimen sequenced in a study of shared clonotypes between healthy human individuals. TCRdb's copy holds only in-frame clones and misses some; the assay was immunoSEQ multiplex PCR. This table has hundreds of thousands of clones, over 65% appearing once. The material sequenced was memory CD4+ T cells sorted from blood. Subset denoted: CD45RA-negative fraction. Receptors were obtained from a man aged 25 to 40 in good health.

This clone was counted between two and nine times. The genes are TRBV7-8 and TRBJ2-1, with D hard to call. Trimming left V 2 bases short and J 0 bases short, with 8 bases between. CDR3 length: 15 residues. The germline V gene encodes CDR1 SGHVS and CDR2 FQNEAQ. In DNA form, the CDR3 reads TGTGCCAGCAGCTTATTATTCCCCTCCTACAATGAGCAGTTCTTC. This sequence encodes CASSLLFPSYNEQFF.

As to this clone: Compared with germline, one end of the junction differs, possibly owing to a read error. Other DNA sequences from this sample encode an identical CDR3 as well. CDR3 amino acids: CSANAQYGYTF. The CDR3 DNA reads TGCAGCGCTAATGCCCAGTATGGCTACACCTTC. The chain joins TRBV20-1 to TRBJ1-2; D call uncertain. Germline V gene lookup returns CDR1 DFQATT and CDR2 SNEGSKA (reference sequence). The CDR3 loop spans 11 amino acids.

The CDR3 DNA is TGTGCCAGCAGATGGGAAGGGGGCGATGGCTACACCTTC. This sequence encodes CASRWEGGDGYTF. V gene TRBV25-1 combines with J gene TRBJ1-2, with 7 bases fitting TRBD1. V dropped 6 bases and J dropped 6; count of bases not matched to a gene: 7. CDR3 length: 13 residues. CDR1 MGHDK and CDR2 SYGVNS come from the germline V gene.

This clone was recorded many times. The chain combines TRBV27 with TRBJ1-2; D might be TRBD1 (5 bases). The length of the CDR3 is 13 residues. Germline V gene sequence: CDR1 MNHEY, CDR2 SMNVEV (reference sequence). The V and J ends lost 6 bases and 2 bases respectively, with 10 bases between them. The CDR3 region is CASSPTDNYGYTF. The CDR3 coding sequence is TGTGCCAGCAGCCCGACAGACAACTATGGCTACACCTTC.

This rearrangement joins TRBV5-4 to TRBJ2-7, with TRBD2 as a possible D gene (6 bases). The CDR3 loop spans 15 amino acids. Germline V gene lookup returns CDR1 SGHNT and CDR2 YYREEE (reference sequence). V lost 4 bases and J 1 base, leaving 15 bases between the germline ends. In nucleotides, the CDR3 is TGTGCCAGCAGCACGCCGAGGGACTTATCCTACGAGCAGTACTTC. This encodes CASSTPRDLSYEQYF.

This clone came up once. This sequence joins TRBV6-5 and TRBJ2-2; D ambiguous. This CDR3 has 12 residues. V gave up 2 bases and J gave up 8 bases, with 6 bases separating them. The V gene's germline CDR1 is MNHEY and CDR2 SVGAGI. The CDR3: CASSYKQGELFF. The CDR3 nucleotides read TGTGCCAGCAGTTACAAGCAGGGGGAGCTGTTTTTT.

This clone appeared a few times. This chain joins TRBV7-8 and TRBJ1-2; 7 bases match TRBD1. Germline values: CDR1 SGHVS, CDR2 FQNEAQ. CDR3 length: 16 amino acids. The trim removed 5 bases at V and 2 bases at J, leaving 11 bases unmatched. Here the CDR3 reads CASSVNRQGFNYGYTF. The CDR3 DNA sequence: TGTGCCAGCAGCGTAAACCGACAGGGATTCAACTATGGCTACACCTTC.

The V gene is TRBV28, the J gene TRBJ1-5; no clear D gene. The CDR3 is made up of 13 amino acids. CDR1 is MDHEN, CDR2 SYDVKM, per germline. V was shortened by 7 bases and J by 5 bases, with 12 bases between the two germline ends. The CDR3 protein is CASTRHVDQPQHF. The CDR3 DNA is TGTGCCAGCACCAGACACGTAGATCAGCCCCAGCATTTT.

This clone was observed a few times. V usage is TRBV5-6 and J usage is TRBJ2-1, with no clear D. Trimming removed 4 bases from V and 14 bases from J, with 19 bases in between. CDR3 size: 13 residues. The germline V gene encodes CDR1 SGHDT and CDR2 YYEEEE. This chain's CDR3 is CASSNSEPGREFF. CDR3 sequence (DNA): TGTGCCAGCAGCAACAGTGAACCGGGTAGAGAGTTCTTC.

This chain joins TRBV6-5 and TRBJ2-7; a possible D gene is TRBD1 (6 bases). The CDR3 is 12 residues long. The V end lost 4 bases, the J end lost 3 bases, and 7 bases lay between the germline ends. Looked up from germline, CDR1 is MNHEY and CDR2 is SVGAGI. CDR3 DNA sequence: TGTGCCAGCAGTTCGGACAGCTACGAGCAGTACTTC. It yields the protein CASSSDSYEQYF.

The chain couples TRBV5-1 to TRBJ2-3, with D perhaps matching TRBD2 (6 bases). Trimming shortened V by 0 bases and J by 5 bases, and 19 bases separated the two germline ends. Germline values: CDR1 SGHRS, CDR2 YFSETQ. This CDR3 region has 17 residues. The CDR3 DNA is TGCGCCAGCAGCTTGGGGTTTAGCGGAAATCGGGGAGATACGCAGTATTTT. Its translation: CASSLGFSGNRGDTQYF. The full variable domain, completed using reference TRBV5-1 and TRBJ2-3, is KAGVTQTPRYLIKTRGQQVTLSCSPISGHRSVSWYQQTPGQGLQFLFEYFSETQRNKGNFPGRFSGRQFSNSRSEMNVSTLELGDSALYLCASSLGFSGNRGDTQYFGPGTRLTVL.

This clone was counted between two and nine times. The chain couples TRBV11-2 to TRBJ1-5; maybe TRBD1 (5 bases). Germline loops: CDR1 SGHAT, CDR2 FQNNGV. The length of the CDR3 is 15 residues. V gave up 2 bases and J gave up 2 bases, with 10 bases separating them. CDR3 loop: CASSLSRGGNQPQHF. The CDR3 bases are TGTGCCAGCAGCTTATCGAGGGGTGGCAATCAGCCCCAGCATTTT. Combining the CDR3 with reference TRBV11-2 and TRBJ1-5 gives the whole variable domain EAGVAQSPRYKIIEKRQSVAFWCNPISGHATLYWYQQILGQGPKLLIQFQNNGVVDDSQLPKDRFSAERLKGVDSTLKIQPAKLEDSAVYLCASSLSRGGNQPQHFGDGTRLSIL.

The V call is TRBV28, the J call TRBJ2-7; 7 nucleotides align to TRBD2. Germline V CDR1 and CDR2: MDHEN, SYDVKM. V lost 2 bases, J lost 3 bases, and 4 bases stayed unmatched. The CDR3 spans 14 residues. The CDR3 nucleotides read TGTGCCAGCAGTTTAGGGACTATCCGCTACGAGCAGTACTTC. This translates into CASSLGTIRYEQYF.

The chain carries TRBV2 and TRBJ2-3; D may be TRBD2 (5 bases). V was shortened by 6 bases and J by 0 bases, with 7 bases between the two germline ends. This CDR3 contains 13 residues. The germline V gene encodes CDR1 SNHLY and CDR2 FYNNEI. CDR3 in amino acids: CASSRESTDTQYF. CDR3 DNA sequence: TGTGCCAGCAGCCGGGAAAGCACAGATACGCAGTATTTT. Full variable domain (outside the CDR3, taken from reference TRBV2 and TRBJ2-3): EPEVTQTPSHQVTQMGQEVILRCVPISNHLYFYWYRQILGQKVEFLVSFYNNEISEKSEIFDDQFSVERPDGSNFTLKIRSTKLEDSAMYFCASSRESTDTQYFGPGTRLTVL.

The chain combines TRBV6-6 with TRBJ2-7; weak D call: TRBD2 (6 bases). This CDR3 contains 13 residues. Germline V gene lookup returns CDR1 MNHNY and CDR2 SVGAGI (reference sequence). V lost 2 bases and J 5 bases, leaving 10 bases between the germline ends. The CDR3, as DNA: TGTGCCAGCAGTTACCCGCGGGGCGACGAGCAGTACTTC. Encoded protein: CASSYPRGDEQYF.